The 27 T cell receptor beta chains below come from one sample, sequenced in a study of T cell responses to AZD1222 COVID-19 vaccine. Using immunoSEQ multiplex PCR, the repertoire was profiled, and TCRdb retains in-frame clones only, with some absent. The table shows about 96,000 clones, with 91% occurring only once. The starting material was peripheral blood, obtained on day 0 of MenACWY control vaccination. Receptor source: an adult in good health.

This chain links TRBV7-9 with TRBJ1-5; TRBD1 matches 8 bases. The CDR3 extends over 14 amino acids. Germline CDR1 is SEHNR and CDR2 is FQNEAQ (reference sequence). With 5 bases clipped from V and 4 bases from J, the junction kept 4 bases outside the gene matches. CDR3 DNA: TGTGCCAGCAGCCAAGGGACAGGAAATCAGCCCCAGCATTTT. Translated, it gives CASSQGTGNQPQHF.

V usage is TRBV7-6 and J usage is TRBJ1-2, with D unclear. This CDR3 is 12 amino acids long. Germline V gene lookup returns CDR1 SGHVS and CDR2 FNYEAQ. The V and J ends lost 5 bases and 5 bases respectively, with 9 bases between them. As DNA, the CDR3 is TGTGCCAGCAGCCAGGACGGGTATGGCTACACCTTC. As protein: CASSQDGYGYTF.

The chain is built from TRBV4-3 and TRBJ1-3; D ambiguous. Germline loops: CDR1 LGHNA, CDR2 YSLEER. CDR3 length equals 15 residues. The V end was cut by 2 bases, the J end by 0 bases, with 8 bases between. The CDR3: CASSQYIDSGNTIYF. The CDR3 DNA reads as TGCGCCAGCAGCCAATATATAGACTCTGGAAACACCATATATTTT.

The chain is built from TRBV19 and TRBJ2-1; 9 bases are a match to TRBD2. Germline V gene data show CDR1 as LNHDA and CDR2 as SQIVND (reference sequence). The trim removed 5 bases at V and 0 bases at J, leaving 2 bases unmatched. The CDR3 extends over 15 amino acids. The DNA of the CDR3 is TGTGCCAGTAGTGTTAGCGGGAGCTCCTACAATGAGCAGTTCTTC. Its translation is CASSVSGSSYNEQFF. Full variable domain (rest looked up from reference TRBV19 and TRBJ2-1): DGGITQSPKYLFRKEGQNVTLSCEQNLNHDAMYWYRQDPGQGLRLIYYSQIVNDFQKGDIAEGYSVSREKKESFPLTVTSAQKNPTAFYLCASSVSGSSYNEQFFGPGTRLTVL.

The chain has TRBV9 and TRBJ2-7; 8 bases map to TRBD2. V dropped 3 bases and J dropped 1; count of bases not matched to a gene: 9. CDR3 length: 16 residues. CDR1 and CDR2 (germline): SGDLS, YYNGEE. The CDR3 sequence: CASSAAVSGASYEQYF. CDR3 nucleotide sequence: TGTGCCAGCAGCGCCGCGGTTAGCGGGGCGTCCTACGAGCAGTACTTC.

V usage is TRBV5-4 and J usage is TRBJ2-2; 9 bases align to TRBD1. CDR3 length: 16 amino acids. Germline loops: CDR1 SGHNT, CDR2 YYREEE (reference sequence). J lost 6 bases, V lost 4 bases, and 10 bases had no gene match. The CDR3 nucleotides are TGTGCCAGCAGCCGCAGGACAGGGGTCTCCTCCGGGGAGCTGTTTTTT. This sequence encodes CASSRRTGVSSGELFF.

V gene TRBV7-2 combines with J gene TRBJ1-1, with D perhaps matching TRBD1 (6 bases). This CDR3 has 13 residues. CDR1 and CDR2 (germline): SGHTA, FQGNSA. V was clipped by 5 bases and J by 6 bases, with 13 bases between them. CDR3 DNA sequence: TGTGCCAGCAGCCGCATGGGGGGCGCTGAAGCTTTCTTT. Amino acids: CASSRMGGAEAFF.

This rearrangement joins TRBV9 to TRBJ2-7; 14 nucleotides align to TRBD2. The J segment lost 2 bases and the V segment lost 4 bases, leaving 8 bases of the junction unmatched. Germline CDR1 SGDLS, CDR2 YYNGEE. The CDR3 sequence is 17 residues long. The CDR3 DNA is TGTGCCAGCAGCCCCGGGACTAGCGGGAGTATCCCCTACGAGCAGTACTTC. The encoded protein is CASSPGTSGSIPYEQYF.

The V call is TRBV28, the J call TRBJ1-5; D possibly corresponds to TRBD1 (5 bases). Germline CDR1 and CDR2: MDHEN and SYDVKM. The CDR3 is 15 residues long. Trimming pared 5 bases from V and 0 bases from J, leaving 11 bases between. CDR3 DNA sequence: TGTGCCAGCAGTCAGCGGGGGGGTAGCAATCAGCCCCAGCATTTT. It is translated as CASSQRGGSNQPQHF.

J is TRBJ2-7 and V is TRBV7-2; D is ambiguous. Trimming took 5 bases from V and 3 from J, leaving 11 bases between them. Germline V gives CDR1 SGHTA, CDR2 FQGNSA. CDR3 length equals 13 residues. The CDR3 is CASSVSSLYEQYF. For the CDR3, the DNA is TGTGCCAGCAGCGTTTCGAGCCTCTACGAGCAGTACTTC.

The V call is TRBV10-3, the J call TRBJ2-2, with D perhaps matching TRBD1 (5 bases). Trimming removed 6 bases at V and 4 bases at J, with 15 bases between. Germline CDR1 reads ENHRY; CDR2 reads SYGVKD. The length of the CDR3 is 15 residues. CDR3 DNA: TGTGCCATCAGCCGAACAGGAGTGGGCACCGGGGAGCTGTTTTTT. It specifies CAISRTGVGTGELFF.

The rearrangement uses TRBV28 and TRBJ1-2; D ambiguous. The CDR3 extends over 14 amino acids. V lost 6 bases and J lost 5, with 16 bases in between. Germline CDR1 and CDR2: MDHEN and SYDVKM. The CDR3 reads CASRRAQPPYGYTF. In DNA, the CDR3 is TGTGCCAGCAGGAGGGCCCAACCCCCTTATGGCTACACCTTC.

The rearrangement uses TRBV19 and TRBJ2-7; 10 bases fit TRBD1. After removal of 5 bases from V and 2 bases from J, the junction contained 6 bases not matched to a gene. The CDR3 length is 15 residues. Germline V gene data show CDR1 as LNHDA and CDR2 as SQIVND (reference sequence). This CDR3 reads CASSVGQGLTYEQYF. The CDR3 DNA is TGTGCCAGTAGTGTGGGACAGGGGTTGACCTACGAGCAGTACTTC.

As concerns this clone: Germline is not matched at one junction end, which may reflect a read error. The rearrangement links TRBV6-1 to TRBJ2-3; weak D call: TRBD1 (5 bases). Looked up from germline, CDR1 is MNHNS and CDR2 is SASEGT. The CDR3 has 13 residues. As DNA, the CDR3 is TGTGCCAGCAGTGACAGGGTTATCTTTTCCCAGCCCTTT. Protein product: CASSDRVIFSQPF.

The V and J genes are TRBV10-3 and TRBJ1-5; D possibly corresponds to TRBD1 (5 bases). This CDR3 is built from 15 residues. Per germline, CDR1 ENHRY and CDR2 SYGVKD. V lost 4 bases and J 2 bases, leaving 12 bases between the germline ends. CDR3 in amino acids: CAISGSGHRNQPQHF. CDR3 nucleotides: TGTGCCATCAGTGGGAGTGGACACCGCAATCAGCCCCAGCATTTT.

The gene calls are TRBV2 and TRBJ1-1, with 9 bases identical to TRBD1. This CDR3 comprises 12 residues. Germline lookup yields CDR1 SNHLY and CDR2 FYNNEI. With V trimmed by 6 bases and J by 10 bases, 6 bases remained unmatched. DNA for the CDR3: TGTGCCAGCAGGGTGGGACAGGGATCAGCTTTCTTT. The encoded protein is CASRVGQGSAFF.

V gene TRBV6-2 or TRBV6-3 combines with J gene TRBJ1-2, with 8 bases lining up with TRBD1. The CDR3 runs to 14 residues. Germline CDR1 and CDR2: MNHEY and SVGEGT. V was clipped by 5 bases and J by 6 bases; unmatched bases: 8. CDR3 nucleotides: TGTGCCAGCAGTAAATTGGACAGGGTTAATGGCTACACCTTC. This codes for CASSKLDRVNGYTF.

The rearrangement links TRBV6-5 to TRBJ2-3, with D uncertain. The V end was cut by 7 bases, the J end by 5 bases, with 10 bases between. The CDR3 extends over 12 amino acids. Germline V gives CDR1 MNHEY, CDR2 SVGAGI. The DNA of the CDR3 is TGTGCCAGCACAACTTCGGGAGATACGCAGTATTTT. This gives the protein CASTTSGDTQYF.

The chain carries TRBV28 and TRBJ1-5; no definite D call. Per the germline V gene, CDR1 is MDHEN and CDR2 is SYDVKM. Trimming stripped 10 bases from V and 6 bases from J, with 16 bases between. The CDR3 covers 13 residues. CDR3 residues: CANGESSTQPQHF. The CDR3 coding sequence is TGTGCCAACGGGGAGAGCTCGACTCAGCCCCAGCATTTT.

In DNA, the CDR3 is TGTGCCAGCAGCAGGACAGGGGGCTACGAGCAGTACTTC. This codes for CASSRTGGYEQYF. V is TRBV11-2 and J is TRBJ2-7; 10 nucleotides agree with TRBD1. The CDR3 covers 13 residues. CDR1 is SGHAT and CDR2 is FQNNGV in the germline V gene. V trimming: 5 bases; J trimming: 3 bases; junction bases outside the gene matches: 1. The full variable domain, with the rest looked up from reference TRBV11-2 and TRBJ2-7, is EAGVAQSPRYKIIEKRQSVAFWCNPISGHATLYWYQQILGQGPKLLIQFQNNGVVDDSQLPKDRFSAERLKGVDSTLKIQPAKLEDSAVYLCASSRTGGYEQYFGPGTRLTVT.

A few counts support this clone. In DNA, the CDR3 is TGTGCCAGCAGCTTGGCCGGCCCGGGGGGCTACACCTTC. This sequence encodes CASSLAGPGGYTF. This sequence joins TRBV5-5 and TRBJ1-2; D not certain. Per the germline V gene, CDR1 is SGHKS and CDR2 is YYEKEE (reference sequence). The CDR3 is 13 amino acids. Trimming shortened V by 0 bases and J by 8 bases, and 11 bases separated the two germline ends.

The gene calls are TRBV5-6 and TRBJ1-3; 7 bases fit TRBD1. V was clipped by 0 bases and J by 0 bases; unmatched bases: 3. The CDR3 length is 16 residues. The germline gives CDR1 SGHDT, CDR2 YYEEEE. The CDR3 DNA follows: TGTGCCAGCAGCTTGGACAGGGGCTTCTCTGGAAACACCATATATTTT. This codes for CASSLDRGFSGNTIYF. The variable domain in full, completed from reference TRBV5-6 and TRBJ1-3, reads DAGVTQSPTHLIKTRGQQVTLRCSPKSGHDTVSWYQQALGQGPQFIFQYYEEEERQRGNFPDRFSGHQFPNYSSELNVNALLLGDSALYLCASSLDRGFSGNTIYFGEGSWLTVV.

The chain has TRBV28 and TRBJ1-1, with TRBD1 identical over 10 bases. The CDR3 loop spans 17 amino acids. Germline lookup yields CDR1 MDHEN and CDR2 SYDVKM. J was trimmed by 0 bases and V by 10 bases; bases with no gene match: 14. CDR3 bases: TGTGCCATCGGCACCCCTCCGGGACAGGGGATGAACACTGAAGCTTTCTTT. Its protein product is CAIGTPPGQGMNTEAFF.

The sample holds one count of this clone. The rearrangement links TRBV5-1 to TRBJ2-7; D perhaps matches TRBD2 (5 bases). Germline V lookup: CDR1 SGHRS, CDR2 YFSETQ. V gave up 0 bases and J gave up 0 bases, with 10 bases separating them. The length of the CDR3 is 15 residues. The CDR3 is CASSLVAGGSYEQYF. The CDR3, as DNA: TGCGCCAGCAGCTTGGTCGCGGGTGGCTCCTACGAGCAGTACTTC. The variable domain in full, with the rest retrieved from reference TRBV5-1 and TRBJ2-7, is KAGVTQTPRYLIKTRGQQVTLSCSPISGHRSVSWYQQTPGQGLQFLFEYFSETQRNKGNFPGRFSGRQFSNSRSEMNVSTLELGDSALYLCASSLVAGGSYEQYFGPGTRLTVT.

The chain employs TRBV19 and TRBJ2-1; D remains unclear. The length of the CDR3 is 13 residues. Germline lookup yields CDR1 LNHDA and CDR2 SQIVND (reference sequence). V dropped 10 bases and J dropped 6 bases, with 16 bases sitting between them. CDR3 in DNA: TGTGCCACCTCGGGTGTCCCCTCCAATGAGCAGTTCTTC. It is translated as CATSGVPSNEQFF.

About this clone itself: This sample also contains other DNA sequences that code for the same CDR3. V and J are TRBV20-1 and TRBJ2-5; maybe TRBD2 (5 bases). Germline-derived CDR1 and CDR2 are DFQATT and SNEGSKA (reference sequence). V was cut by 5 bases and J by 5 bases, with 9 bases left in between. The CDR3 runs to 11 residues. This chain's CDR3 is CSASSGETQYF. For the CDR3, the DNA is TGCAGTGCTTCAAGCGGCGAGACCCAGTACTTC.

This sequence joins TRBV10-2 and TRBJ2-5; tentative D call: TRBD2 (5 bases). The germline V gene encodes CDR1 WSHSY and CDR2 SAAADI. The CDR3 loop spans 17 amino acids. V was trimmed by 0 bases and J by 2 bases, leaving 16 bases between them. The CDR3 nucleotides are TGCGCCAGCAGTGAGTCGAAAAGCCATACGGGACAAGAGACCCAGTACTTC. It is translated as CASSESKSHTGQETQYF.